What follows is one TCR beta chain and its context. Repertoires were generated with immunoSEQ multiplex PCR, while TCRdb's copy carries only in-frame clones and drops some. Here the sample spans around 75,000 clones, 85% to 95% being singletons. The data stem from a study of control samples from healthy donors and cancer patients. Germline V gene data show CDR1 as LNHDA and CDR2 as SQIVND (reference sequence). The CDR3 spans 16 residues. The V and J ends lost 10 bases and 5 bases, in that order; junction bases with no gene match: 15. The sequence was obtained from a woman in her sixties or seventies in good health. The V and J genes are TRBV19 and TRBJ2-2, with 8 bases matching TRBD2. Sequenced material: blood. Here the CDR3 reads CATMGWGLGLTGELFF. CDR3 DNA sequence: TGTGCCACGATGGGGTGGGGACTAGGACTGACCGGGGAGCTGTTTTTT.